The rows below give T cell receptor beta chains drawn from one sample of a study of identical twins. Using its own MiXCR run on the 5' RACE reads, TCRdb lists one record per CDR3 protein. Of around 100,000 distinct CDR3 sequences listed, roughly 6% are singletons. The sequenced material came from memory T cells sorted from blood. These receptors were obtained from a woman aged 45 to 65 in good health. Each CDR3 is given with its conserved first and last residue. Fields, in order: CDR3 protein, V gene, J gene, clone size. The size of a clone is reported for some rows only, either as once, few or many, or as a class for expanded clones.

CAWRPGAEGKAFF,TRBV30,TRBJ1-1,many
CSASRKNIQYF,TRBV20-1,TRBJ2-4,few
CASSPPTNGNEQFF,TRBV3-1,TRBJ2-1,many
CSARDRVTEAFF,TRBV20-1,TRBJ1-1,few
CASSQGKALYEQYF,TRBV3-1,TRBJ2-7,many
CASSQRQYEQYF,TRBV18,TRBJ2-7,few
CASGRSGSGTGELFF,TRBV27,TRBJ2-2,many
CASSTRGGQGYPF,TRBV18,TRBJ1-2,few
CATSRLSTGELFF,TRBV15,TRBJ2-2,many
CASSDGGGREKLFF,TRBV25-1,TRBJ1-4,many
CASSEDRTGYNEQFF,TRBV12-3/TRBV12-4,TRBJ2-1,many
CASREGGDKNIQYF,TRBV6-2/TRBV6-3,TRBJ2-4,many
CASNHKKGNEQFF,TRBV19,TRBJ2-1,few
CATSDLRANSADTQYF,TRBV24-1,TRBJ2-3,many
CASSQDLVQPQHF,TRBV4-1,TRBJ1-5,many
CATSAPPGTSGWNTGELFF,TRBV24-1,TRBJ2-2,many
CASSLDRNYGYTF,TRBV12-3/TRBV12-4,TRBJ1-2,many
CASSKLAPSSYNEQFF,TRBV7-6,TRBJ2-1,many
CASSEQETQYF,TRBV5-1,TRBJ2-5,many
CSARPRTSGYEQYF,TRBV20-1,TRBJ2-7,many
CATRGLNTEAFF,TRBV24-1,TRBJ1-1,many
CSVGVTGGNQPQHF,TRBV29-1,TRBJ1-5,many
CASSQEVGAYEQYF,TRBV4-2,TRBJ2-7,many
CSARDGQPQHF,TRBV20-1,TRBJ1-5,many
CASSPGTSVHEQYF,TRBV18,TRBJ2-7,-
CASSPRSDTEAFF,TRBV11-3,TRBJ1-1,many
CASSQEVPDNSPLHF,TRBV3-1,TRBJ1-6,few
CASSLEGTSGSPDNEQFF,TRBV11-2,TRBJ2-1,many
CASSRAGGYDTQYF,TRBV5-1,TRBJ2-3,many
CSARVSSGTQYF,TRBV20-1,TRBJ2-5,many
CASSETTDRGSEPQHF,TRBV6-1,TRBJ1-5,many
CASPRGQGVSGANVLTF,TRBV18,TRBJ2-6,-
CASTPDRSSYNEQFF,TRBV19,TRBJ2-1,-
CAISTGDEQFF,TRBV10-3,TRBJ2-1,many
CASSLLDGETQYF,TRBV12-3/TRBV12-4,TRBJ2-5,-
CASSLLAGDPTDTQYF,TRBV5-1,TRBJ2-3,few
CASSLSGGVAFF,TRBV5-1,TRBJ1-1,few
CASSPTTSGPTEQFF,TRBV3-1,TRBJ2-1,many
CATKGPFNEQFF,TRBV24-1,TRBJ2-1,many
CSARDRLVYTGELFF,TRBV20-1,TRBJ2-2,many
CASSQQGTGFFF,TRBV11-3,TRBJ2-1,many
CASSLGQGRYEQYF,TRBV5-1,TRBJ2-7,many
CSVDSGANVLTF,TRBV29-1,TRBJ2-6,many
CSARAAGEKLFF,TRBV20-1,TRBJ1-4,many
CASSLPGPTQYF,TRBV27,TRBJ2-5,many
CASSSGYGYTF,TRBV12-3/TRBV12-4,TRBJ1-2,many
CASSLGVAGNQETQYF,TRBV5-8,TRBJ2-5,many
CASSFRGPGAGANVLTF,TRBV27,TRBJ2-6,many
CSAKAGADTGELFF,TRBV20-1,TRBJ2-2,many
CSAVLLGREQFF,TRBV20-1,TRBJ2-1,-
CSARDEVGSENQPQHF,TRBV20-1,TRBJ1-5,many
CASSRTDNTGELFF,TRBV19,TRBJ2-2,few
CSASGGLRETQYF,TRBV29-1,TRBJ2-5,many